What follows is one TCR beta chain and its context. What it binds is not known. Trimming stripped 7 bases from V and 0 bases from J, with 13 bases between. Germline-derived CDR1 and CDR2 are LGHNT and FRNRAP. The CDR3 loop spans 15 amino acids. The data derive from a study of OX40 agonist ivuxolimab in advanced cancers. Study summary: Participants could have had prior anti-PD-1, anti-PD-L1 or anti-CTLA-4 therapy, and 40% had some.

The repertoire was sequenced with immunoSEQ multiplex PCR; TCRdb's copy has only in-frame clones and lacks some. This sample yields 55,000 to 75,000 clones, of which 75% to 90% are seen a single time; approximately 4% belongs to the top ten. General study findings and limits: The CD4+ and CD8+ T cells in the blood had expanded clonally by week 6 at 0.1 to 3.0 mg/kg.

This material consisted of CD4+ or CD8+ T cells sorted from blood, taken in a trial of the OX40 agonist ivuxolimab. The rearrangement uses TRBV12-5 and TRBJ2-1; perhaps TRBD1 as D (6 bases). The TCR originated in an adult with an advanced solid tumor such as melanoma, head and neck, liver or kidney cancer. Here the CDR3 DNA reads TGTGCTAGTGCCGGAAGGGGGAGCTCCTACAATGAGCAGTTCTTC. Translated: CASAGRGSSYNEQFF.